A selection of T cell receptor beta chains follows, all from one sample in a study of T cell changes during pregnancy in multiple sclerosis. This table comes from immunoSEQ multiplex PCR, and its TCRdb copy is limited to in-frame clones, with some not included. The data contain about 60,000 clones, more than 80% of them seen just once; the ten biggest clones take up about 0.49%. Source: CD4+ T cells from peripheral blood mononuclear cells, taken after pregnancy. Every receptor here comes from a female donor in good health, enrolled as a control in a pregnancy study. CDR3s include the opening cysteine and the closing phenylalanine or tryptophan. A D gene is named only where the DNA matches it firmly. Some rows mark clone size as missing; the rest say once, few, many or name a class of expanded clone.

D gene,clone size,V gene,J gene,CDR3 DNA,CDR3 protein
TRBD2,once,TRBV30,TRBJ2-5,TGTGCCTGGAGTGTACAGGGCGGGGGGGAGACCCAGTACTTC,CAWSVQGGGETQYF
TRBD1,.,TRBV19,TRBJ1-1,TGTGCCAGTAGCCCGGGACAGACGAACACTGAAGCTTTCTTT,CASSPGQTNTEAFF
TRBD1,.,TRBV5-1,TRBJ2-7,TGCGCCAGCAGCTCGGGACAGTCTCCCTACGAGCAGTACTTC,CASSSGQSPYEQYF
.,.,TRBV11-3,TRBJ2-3,TGTGCCAGCAGCTTAGGTCCCCTCGGCACAGATACGCAGTATTTT,CASSLGPLGTDTQYF
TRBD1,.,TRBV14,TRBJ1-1,TGTGCCAGCAGCCAGAATTTGGACAGGGCAAACACTGAAGCTTTCTTT,CASSQNLDRANTEAFF
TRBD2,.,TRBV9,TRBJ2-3,TGTGCCAGCAGCCCTGGACTAGCGGGGACCAATACGCAGTATTTT,CASSPGLAGTNTQYF
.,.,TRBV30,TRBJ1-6,TGTGCCTGGAGTGTCGACAGAGCGCTTAATTCACCCCTCCACTTT,CAWSVDRALNSPLHF
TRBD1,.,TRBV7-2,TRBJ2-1,TGTGCCAGCAGCTACGGGACAGGGGCCTACAATGAGCAGTTCTTC,CASSYGTGAYNEQFF
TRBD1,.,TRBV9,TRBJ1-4,TGTGCCAGCAGCGTCGGACAGGGAGGTGAAAAACTGTTTTTT,CASSVGQGGEKLFF
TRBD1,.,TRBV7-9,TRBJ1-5,TGTGCCAGCAGCTTAGGTCTGACAGGGCACCAGCATTTT,CASSLGLTGHQHF
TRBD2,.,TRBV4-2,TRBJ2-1,TGTGCCAGCAGCCAAGTGGTCGGGGGGAACTCCTACAATGAGCAGTTCTTC,CASSQVVGGNSYNEQFF
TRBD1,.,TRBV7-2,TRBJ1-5,TGTGCCAGCAGCTTAGATCGATCCGGGACAGGGGCCATTCAGCCCCAGCATTTT,CASSLDRSGTGAIQPQHF
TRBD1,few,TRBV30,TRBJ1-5,TGTGCCTGGGACAGGGGTTGGAGCAATCAGCCCCAGCATTTT,CAWDRGWSNQPQHF
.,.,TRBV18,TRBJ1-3,TGTGCCAGCTCTCGGGAGGGACGCTCTGGAAACACCATATATTTT,CASSREGRSGNTIYF
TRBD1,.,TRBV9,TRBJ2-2,TGTGCCAGCAGCTTCCGGACAGGGGGTGGGGAGCTGTTTTTT,CASSFRTGGGELFF
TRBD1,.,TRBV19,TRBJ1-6,TGTGCCAGTAGTATAGCACCAGGGGGAAATTCACCCCTCCACTTT,CASSIAPGGNSPLHF
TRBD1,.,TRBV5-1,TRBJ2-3,TGCGCCAGCAGCCCATCGGGCCGGACAGGGTTTTATACGCAGTATTTT,CASSPSGRTGFYTQYF
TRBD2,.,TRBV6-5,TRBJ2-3,TGTGCCAGCAGTTCCCGAGCGGGGGGAACAGATACGCAGTATTTT,CASSSRAGGTDTQYF
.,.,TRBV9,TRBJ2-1,TGTGCCAGCAGCGCCCGTTGGGAGAACAATGAGCAGTTCTTC,CASSARWENNEQFF
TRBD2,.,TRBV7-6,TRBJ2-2,TGTGCCAGCAGCTCCCAGCGGGGGGGCAGGCGCACCGGGGAGCTGTTTTTT,CASSSQRGGRRTGELFF
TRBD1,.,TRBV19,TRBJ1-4,TGTGCCAGTAGTCGGACAGGGATGCCTCCGGGTGAAAAACTGTTTTTT,CASSRTGMPPGEKLFF
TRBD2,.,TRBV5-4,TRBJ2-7,TGTGCCAGCAGCTCGTCGACTAGCGGGGGGCCTTTCTCCTACGAGCAGTACTTC,CASSSSTSGGPFSYEQYF
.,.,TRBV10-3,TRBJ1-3,TGTGCCATCAGAGGGGGTCAGAGGGGAAACACCATATATTTT,CAIRGGQRGNTIYF
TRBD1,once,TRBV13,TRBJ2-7,TGTGCCAGCAGCGACAGGGGGCAAAGTTCCTACGAGCAGTACTTC,CASSDRGQSSYEQYF
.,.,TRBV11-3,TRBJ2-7,TGTGCCAGCAGCTTAGAAGCAGGGTCCTACGAGCAGTACTTC,CASSLEAGSYEQYF
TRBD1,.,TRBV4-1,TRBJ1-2,TGCGCCAGCAGCCAATCCCCAGGGGGCTCTATCTATGGCTACACCTTC,CASSQSPGGSIYGYTF
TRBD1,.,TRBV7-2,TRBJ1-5,TGTGCCAGCAGCCCGTCCCGGGACAGCCAGCCCCAGCATTTT,CASSPSRDSQPQHF
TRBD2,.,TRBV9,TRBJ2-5,TGTGCCAGCAGCCCGACTCCCCAGCGGGGGGGCCTGGAGACCCAGTACTTC,CASSPTPQRGGLETQYF
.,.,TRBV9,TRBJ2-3,TGTGCCAGCAGCGCCCCGGGGGTGGATACGCAGTATTTT,CASSAPGVDTQYF
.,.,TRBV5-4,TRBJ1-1,TGTGCCAGCAGCTTACAGGGTTTGCTCACTGAAGCTTTCTTT,CASSLQGLLTEAFF
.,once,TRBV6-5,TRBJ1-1,TGTGCCAGCAGGTCACACAGGGAAGGCACTGAAGCTTTCTTT,CASRSHREGTEAFF
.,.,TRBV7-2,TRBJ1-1,TGTGCCAGCAGCTCCCGGGGGTTGATGAACACTGAAGCTTTCTTT,CASSSRGLMNTEAFF
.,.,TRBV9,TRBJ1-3,TGTGCCAGCAGCGTAGCGCACAGCTCGGACACCATATATTTT,CASSVAHSSDTIYF
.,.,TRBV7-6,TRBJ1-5,TGTGCCAGCAGCCTTGCCGGGGGTCAGCCCCAGCATTTT,CASSLAGGQPQHF
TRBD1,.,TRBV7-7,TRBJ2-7,TGTGCCAGCAGCTCCGGGACAGGGGGCGCGTACGAGCAGTACTTC,CASSSGTGGAYEQYF
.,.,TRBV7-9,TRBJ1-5,TGTGCCACCAGCAGGGGAGGAGATCAGCCCCAGCATTTT,CATSRGGDQPQHF
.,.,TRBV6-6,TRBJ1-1,TGTGCCAGCGCTCCCCCGGGAGTTCTCGGCACTGAAGCTTTCTTT,CASAPPGVLGTEAFF
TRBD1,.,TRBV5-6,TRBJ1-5,TGTGCCAGCAGCTTGGACGCAGGGGGGAGGAATCAGCCCCAGCATTTT,CASSLDAGGRNQPQHF
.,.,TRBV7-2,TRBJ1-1,TGTGCCAGCAGCCTTAGATTCCCACGTTGGACTGAAGCTTTCTTT,CASSLRFPRWTEAFF
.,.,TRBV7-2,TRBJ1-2,TGTGCCAGCAGCTTAGCGACAGGCGACCAATATGGCTACACCTTC,CASSLATGDQYGYTF
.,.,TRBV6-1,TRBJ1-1,TGTGCCAGCAGTGCACAGGGGAACACTGAAGCTTTCTTT,CASSAQGNTEAFF
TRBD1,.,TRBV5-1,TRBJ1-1,TGCGCCAGCAGCCCCGCTCCCGGGACAGGGGCCACTGAAGCTTTCTTT,CASSPAPGTGATEAFF
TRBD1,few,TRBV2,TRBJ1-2,TGTGCCAGCAGTGAATCCAGGGACAGGGGACCCGGCTACACCTTC,CASSESRDRGPGYTF